The rows below give T cell receptor beta chains drawn from one sample of a study of T cells expressing NK-cell markers. Using the 5' RACE reads, TCRdb records one entry per CDR3 protein without DNA. The listing contains approximately 460,000 distinct CDR3 sequences. Source material: blood T cells: a sorted CD56 or NKG2C T cell subset, CD4+ or CD8+ T cells, or bulk PBMC T cells (not recorded which). These receptors were collected from a woman aged 18 to 75 in good health. Each CDR3 is given with its conserved first and last residue.

v_gene	j_gene	CDR3aa
TRBV4-2	TRBJ2-7	CASSQGSASGRYEQYF
TRBV15	TRBJ2-2	CATSREDSSNTGELFF
TRBV5-4	TRBJ2-3	CASSPPRGYTQYF
TRBV27	TRBJ1-2	CASSGTGQGTYGYTF
TRBV12-3/TRBV12-4	TRBJ2-1	CASSLQLAGGPGYNEQFF
TRBV12-3/TRBV12-4	TRBJ2-1	CASSLARNEQFF
TRBV9	TRBJ2-1	CASSASLAGGSPHNEQFF
TRBV7-8	TRBJ1-2	CASSFQSRDTGYTF
TRBV12-3/TRBV12-4	TRBJ2-5	CASSLKGRPQETQYF
TRBV5-4	TRBJ2-7	CASSLAPGQSYDQYF
TRBV19	TRBJ2-7	CASTPAGGPGEQYF
TRBV29-1	TRBJ2-2	CSVEKLVAGSGFTGELFF